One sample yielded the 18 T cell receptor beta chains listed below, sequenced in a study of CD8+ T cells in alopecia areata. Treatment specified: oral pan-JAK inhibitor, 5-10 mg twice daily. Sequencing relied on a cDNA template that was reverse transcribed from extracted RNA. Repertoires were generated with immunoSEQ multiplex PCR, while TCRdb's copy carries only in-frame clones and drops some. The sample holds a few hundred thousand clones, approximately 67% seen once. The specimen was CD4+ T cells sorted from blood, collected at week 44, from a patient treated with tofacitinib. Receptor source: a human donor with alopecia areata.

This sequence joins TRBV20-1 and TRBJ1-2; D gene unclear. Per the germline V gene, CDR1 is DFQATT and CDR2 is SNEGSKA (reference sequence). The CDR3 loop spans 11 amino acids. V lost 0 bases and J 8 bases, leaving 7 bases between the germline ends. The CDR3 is CSAREKEGYTF. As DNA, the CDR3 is TGCAGTGCTAGAGAGAAAGAAGGCTACACCTTC.

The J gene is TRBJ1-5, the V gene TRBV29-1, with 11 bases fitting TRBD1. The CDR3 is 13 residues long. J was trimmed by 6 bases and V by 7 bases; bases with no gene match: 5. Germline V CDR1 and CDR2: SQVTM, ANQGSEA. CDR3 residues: CSAGTGGSQPQHF. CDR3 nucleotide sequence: TGCAGCGCTGGGACAGGGGGTAGTCAGCCCCAGCATTTT.

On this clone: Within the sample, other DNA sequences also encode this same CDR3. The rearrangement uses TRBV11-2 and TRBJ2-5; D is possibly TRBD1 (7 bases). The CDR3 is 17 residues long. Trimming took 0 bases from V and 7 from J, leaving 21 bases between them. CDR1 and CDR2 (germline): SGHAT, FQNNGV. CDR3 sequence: CASSLDRSGAGGRTQYF. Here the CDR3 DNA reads TGTGCCAGCAGCTTAGATCGATCGGGGGCAGGGGGTCGGACCCAGTACTTC.

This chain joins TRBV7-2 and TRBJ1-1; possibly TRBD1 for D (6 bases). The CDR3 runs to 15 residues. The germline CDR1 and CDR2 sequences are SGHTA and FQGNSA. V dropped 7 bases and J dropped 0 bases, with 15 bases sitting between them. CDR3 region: CASTRQALMNTEAFF. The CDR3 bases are TGTGCCAGCACCCGACAGGCCCTCATGAACACTGAAGCTTTCTTT.

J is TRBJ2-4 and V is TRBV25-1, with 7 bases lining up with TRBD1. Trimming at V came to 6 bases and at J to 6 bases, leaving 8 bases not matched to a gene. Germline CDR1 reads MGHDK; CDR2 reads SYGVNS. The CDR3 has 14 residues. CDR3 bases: TGTGCCAGCAGCCGGGACAGCAGGGGAAACATTCAGTACTTC. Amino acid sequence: CASSRDSRGNIQYF.

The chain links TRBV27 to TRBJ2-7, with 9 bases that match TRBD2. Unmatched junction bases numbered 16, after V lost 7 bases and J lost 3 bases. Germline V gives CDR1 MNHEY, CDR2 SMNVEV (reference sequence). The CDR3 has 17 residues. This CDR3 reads CASTLRIVAGGFYEQYF. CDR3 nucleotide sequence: TGTGCCAGCACCCTTAGGATTGTTGCGGGGGGGTTCTACGAGCAGTACTTC.

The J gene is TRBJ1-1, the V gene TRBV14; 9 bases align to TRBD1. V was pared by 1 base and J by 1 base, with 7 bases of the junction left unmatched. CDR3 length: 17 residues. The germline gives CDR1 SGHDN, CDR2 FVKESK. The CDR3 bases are TGTGCCAGCAGCCAAGGACAGGGGGATGTTTGGAACACTGAAGCTTTCTTT. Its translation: CASSQGQGDVWNTEAFF. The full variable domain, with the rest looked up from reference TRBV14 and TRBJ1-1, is EAGVTQFPSHSVIEKGQTVTLRCDPISGHDNLYWYRRVMGKEIKFLLHFVKESKQDESGMPNNRFLAERTGGTYSTLKVQPAELEDSGVYFCASSQGQGDVWNTEAFFGQGTRLTVV.

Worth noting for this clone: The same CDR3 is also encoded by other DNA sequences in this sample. CDR3 loop: CSVASGTEAFF. Here the CDR3 DNA reads TGCAGCGTCGCCTCGGGCACTGAAGCTTTCTTT. The chain carries TRBV29-1 and TRBJ1-1, with unresolved D. The CDR3 sequence is 11 residues long. V was clipped by 6 bases and J by 4 bases, with 9 bases between them. Germline V gene data show CDR1 as SQVTM and CDR2 as ANQGSEA.

CDR3 residues: CASSYLAGYNEQFF. CDR3 sequence (DNA): TGTGCCAGCAGTTACTTAGCGGGCTACAATGAGCAGTTCTTC. The V gene is TRBV2, the J gene TRBJ2-1, with TRBD2 identical over 7 bases. The CDR3 consists of 14 residues. Germline CDR1 and CDR2: SNHLY and FYNNEI. The J segment lost 3 bases and the V segment lost 5 bases, leaving 4 bases of the junction unmatched.

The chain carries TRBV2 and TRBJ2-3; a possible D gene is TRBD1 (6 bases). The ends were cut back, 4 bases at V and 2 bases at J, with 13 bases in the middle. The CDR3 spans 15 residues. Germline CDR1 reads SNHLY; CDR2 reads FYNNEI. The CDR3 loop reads CASSVLGTPTDTQYF. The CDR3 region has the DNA TGTGCCAGCAGTGTACTTGGGACACCCACAGATACGCAGTATTTT.

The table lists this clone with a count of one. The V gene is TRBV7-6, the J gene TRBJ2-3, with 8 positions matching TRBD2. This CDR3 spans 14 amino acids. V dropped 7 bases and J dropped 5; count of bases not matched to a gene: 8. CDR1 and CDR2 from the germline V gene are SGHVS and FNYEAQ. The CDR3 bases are TGTGCCAGCAACCGGGGGGGGCCGGAAGATACGCAGTATTTT. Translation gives CASNRGGPEDTQYF.

CDR3 in DNA: TGTGCCTGGAGTCAAAATGGACAGGGGGATGAAAAACTGTTTTTT. Translated, it gives CAWSQNGQGDEKLFF. This rearrangement joins TRBV30 to TRBJ1-4, with 10 nucleotides matching TRBD1. V was clipped by 2 bases and J by 6 bases; unmatched bases: 6. The CDR3 contains 15 residues. The V gene's germline CDR1 is GTSNPN and CDR2 SVGIG (reference sequence).

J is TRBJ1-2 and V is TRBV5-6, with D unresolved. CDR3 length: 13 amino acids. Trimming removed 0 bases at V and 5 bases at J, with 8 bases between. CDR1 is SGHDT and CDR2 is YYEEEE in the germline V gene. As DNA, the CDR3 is TGTGCCAGCAGCTTGGGGCGTGCGTATGGCTACACCTTC. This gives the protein CASSLGRAYGYTF.

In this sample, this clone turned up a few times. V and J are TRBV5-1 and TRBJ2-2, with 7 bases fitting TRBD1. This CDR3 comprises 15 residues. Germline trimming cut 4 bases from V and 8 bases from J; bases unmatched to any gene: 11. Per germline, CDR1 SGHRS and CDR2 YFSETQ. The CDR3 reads CASSQQRQGEGELFF. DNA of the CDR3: TGCGCCAGCAGCCAACAACGACAGGGTGAAGGGGAGCTGTTTTTT.

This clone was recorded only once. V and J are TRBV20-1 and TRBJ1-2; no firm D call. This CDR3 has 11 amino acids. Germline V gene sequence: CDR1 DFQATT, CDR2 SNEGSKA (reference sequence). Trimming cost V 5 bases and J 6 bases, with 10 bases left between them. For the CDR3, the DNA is TGCAGTGCTGGATGGATGGATGGCTACACCTTC. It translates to CSAGWMDGYTF.

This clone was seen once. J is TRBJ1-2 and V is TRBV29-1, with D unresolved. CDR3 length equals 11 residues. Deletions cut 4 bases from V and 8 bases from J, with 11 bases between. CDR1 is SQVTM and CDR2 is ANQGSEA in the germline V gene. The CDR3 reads CSVGGDWGYTF. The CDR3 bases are TGCAGCGTTGGTGGAGACTGGGGCTACACCTTC.

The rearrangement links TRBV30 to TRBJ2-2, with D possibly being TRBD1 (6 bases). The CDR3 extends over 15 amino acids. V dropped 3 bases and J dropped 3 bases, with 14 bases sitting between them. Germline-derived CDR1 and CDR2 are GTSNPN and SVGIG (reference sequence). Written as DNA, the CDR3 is TGTGCCTGGAGCTCAGGGGTCTCTTACACCGGGGAGCTGTTTTTT. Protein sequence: CAWSSGVSYTGELFF.

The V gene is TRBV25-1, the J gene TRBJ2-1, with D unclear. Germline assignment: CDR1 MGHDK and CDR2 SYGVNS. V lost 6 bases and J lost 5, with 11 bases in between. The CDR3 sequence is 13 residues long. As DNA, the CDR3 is TGTGCCAGCAGGGGGAACTGGCACAATGAGCAGTTCTTC. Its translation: CASRGNWHNEQFF. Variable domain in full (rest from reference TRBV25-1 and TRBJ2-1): EADIYQTPRYLVIGTGKKITLECSQTMGHDKMYWYQQDPGMELHLIHYSYGVNSTEKGDLSSESTVSRIRTEHFPLTLESARPSHTSQYLCASRGNWHNEQFFGPGTRLTVL.